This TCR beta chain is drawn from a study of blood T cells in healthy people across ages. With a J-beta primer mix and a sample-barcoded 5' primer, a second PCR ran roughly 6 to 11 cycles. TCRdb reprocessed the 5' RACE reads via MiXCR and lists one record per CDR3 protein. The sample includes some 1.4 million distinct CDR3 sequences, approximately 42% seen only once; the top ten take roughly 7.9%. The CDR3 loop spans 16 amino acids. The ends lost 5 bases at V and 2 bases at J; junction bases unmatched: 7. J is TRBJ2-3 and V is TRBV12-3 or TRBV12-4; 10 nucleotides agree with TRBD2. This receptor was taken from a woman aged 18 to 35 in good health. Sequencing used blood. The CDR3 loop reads CASSAPSGGHTDTQYF. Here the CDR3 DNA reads TGTGCCAGCAGTGCACCTAGCGGGGGACACACAGATACGCAGTATTTT.